Listed here are 4 T cell receptor beta chains from one sample, sequenced in a study of blood T cell repertoires in COVID-19. Using immunoSEQ multiplex PCR, the repertoire was profiled, and TCRdb retains in-frame clones only, with some absent. The sample contains about 300,000 clones, roughly nine tenths of which appear only once. The sample consisted of peripheral blood. The receptors originated from a woman aged 25 to 45 with COVID-19, enrolled during active disease.

The J gene is TRBJ1-2, the V gene TRBV19, with D perhaps matching TRBD1 (5 bases). CDR3 length: 16 amino acids. V lost 6 bases and J 7 bases, leaving 24 bases between the germline ends. The germline V gene has CDR1 LNHDA and CDR2 SQIVND (reference sequence). CDR3 loop: CASSPAVRTGVGGYTF. CDR3 bases: TGTGCCAGTAGCCCCGCCGTCCGCACAGGCGTCGGTGGCTACACCTTC.

The chain couples TRBV7-2 to TRBJ2-2; the D gene is possibly TRBD2 (5 bases). Germline lookup yields CDR1 SGHTA and CDR2 FQGNSA. V shed 2 bases and J shed 0 bases, with 13 bases lying between them. The CDR3 runs to 17 residues. The CDR3 nucleotides are TGTGCCAGCAGCTTATTGAAATCCGGGGCGAACACCGGGGAGCTGTTTTTT. The encoded protein is CASSLLKSGANTGELFF.

The V and J genes are TRBV4-3 and TRBJ1-2; D might be TRBD1 (5 bases). The germline CDR1 and CDR2 sequences are LGHNA and YSLEER. V gave up 3 bases and J gave up 3 bases, with 14 bases separating them. CDR3 length equals 15 residues. The CDR3 loop reads CASSQERGYDYGYTF. For the CDR3, the DNA is TGCGCCAGCAGCCAGGAAAGGGGTTACGACTATGGCTACACCTTC.

The V gene is TRBV4-2, the J gene TRBJ2-5, with TRBD2 identical over 9 bases. The CDR3 has 16 residues. V shed 4 bases, J shed 0 bases, and the junction held 6 bases outside the gene matches. CDR1 LGHNA and CDR2 YNFKEQ come from the germline V gene. This chain's CDR3 is CASSRQLAGYQETQYF. CDR3 in DNA: TGTGCCAGCAGCCGCCAACTAGCGGGCTACCAAGAGACCCAGTACTTC.